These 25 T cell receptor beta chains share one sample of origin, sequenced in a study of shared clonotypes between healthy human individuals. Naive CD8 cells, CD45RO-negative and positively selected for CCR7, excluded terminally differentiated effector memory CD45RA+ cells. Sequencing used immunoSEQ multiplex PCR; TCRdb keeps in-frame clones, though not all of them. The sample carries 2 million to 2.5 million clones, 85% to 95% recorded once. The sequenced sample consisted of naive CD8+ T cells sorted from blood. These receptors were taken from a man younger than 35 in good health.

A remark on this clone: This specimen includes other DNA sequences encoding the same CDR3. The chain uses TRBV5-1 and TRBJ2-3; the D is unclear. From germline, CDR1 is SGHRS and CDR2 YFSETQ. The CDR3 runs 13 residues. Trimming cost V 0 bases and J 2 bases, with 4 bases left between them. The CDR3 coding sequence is TGCGCCAGCAGCTTGGGCTTCACAGATACGCAGTATTTT. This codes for CASSLGFTDTQYF.

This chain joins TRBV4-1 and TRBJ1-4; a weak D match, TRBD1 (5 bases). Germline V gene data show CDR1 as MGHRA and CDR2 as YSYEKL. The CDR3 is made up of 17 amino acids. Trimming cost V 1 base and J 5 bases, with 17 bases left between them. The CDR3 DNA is TGCGCCAGCAGCCAAGTCCCTAGTGGGACGGTAAATGAAAAACTGTTTTTT. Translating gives CASSQVPSGTVNEKLFF.

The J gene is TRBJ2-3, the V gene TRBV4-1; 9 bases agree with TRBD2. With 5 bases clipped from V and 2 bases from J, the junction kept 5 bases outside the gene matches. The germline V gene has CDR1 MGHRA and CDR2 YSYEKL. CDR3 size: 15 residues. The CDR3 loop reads CASSDTSGHTDTQYF. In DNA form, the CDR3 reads TGCGCCAGCAGCGACACTAGCGGGCACACAGATACGCAGTATTTT.

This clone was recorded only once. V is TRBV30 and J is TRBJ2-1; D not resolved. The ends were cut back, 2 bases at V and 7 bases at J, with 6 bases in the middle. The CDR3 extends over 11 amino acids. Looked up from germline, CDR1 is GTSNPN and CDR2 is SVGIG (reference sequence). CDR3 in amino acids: CAWSSANEQFF. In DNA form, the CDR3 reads TGTGCCTGGAGTTCGGCGAATGAGCAGTTCTTC.

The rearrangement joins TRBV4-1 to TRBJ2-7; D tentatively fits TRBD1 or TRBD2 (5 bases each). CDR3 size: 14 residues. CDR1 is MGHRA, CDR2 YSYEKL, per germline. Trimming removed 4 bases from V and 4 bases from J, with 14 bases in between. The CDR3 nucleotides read TGCGCCAGCAGCCCCAGGGACGTAGGGTACGAGCAGTACTTC. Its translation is CASSPRDVGYEQYF.

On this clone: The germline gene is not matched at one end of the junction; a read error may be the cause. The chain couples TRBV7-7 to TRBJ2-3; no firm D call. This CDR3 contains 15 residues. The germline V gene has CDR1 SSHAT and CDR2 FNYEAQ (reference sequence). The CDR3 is CASSLEASPTDTQYF. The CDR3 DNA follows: TGTGCTAGCAGCTTAGAGGCAAGCCCTACAGATACGCAGTATTTT.

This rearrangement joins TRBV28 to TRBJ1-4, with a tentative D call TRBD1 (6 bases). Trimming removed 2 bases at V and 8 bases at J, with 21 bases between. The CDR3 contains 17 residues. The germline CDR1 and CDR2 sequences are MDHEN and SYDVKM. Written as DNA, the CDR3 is TGTGCCAGCAGTTTAGAGGGGCCAGGGGCCGAGGGGGAAAAACTGTTTTTT. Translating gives CASSLEGPGAEGEKLFF.

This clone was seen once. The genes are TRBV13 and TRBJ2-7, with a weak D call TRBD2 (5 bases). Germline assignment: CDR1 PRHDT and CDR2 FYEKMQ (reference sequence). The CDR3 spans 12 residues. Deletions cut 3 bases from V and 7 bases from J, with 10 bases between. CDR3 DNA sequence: TGTGCCAGCAGCTTCCTAGCTCGTGAGCAGTACTTC. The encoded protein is CASSFLAREQYF.

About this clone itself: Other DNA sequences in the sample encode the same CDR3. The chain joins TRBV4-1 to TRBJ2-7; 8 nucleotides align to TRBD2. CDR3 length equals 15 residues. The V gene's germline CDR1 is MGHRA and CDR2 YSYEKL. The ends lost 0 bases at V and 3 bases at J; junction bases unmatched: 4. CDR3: CASSQDPSGYYEQYF. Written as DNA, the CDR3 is TGCGCCAGCAGCCAAGACCCTAGCGGGTACTACGAGCAGTACTTC.

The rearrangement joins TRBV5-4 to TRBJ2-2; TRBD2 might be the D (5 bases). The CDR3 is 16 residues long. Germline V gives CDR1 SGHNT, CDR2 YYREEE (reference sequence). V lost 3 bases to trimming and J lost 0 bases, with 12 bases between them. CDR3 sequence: CASSWLAGANTGELFF. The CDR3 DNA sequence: TGTGCCAGCAGCTGGCTCGCCGGGGCGAACACCGGGGAGCTGTTTTTT. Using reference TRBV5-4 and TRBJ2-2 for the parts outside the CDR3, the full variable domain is ETGVTQSPTHLIKTRGQQVTLRCSSQSGHNTVSWYQQALGQGPQFIFQYYREEENGRGNFPPRFSGLQFPNYSSELNVNALELDDSALYLCASSWLAGANTGELFFGEGSRLTVL.

In nucleotides, the CDR3 is TGCGCCAGCAGCCAAGATGACAGGGGAGAGCTGTTTTTT. It encodes CASSQDDRGELFF. The rearrangement links TRBV4-1 to TRBJ2-2, with TRBD1 matching over 8 bases. The junction had 2 bases not matched to a gene; V was cut back by 0 bases and J by 11 bases. This CDR3 has 13 residues. The germline V gene has CDR1 MGHRA and CDR2 YSYEKL.

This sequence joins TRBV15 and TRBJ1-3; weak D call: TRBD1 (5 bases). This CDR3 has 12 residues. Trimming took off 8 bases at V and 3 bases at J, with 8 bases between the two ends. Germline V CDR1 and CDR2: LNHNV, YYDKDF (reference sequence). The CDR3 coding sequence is TGTGCCACCCAGGGCTTTGGAAACACCATATATTTT. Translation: CATQGFGNTIYF.

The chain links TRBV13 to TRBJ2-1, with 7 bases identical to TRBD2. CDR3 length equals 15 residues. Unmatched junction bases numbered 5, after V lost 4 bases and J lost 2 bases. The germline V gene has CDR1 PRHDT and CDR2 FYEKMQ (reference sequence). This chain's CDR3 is CASSSRLAPYNEQFF. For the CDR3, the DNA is TGTGCCAGCAGCTCCCGACTAGCTCCCTACAATGAGCAGTTCTTC.

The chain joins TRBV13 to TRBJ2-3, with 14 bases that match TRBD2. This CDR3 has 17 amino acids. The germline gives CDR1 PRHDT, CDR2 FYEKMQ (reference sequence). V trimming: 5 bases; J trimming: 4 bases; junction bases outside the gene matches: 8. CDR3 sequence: CASSPGTSGGRPDTQYF. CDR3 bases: TGTGCCAGCAGCCCCGGGACTAGCGGGGGCAGGCCAGATACGCAGTATTTT.

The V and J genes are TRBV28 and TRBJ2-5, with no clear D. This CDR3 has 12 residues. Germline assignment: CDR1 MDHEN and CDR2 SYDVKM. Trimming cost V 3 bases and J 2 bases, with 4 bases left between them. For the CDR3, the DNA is TGTGCCAGCAGTTTTGGGCAAGAGACCCAGTACTTC. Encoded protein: CASSFGQETQYF.

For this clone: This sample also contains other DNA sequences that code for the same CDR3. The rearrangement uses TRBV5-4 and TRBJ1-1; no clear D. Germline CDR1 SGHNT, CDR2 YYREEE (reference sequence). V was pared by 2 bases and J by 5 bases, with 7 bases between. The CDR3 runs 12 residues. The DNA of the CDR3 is TGTGCCAGCAGCTTTGAAGGGACTGAAGCTTTCTTT. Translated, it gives CASSFEGTEAFF.

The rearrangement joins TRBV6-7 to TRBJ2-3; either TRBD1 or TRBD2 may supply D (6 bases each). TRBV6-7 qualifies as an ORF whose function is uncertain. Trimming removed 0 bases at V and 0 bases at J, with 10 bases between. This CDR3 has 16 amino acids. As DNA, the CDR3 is TGTGCCAGCAGTTACTCGGGGGGCCTAAGCACAGATACGCAGTATTTT. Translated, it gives CASSYSGGLSTDTQYF.

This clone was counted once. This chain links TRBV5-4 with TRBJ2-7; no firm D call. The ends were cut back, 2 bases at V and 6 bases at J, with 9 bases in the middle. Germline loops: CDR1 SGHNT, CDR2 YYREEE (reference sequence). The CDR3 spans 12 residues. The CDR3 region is CASSLFPSEQYF. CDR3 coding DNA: TGTGCCAGCAGCTTATTTCCCAGCGAGCAGTACTTC.

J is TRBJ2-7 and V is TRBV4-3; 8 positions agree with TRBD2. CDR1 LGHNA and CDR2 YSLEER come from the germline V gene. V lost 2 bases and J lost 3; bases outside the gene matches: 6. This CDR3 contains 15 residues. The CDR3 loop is CASSQSAGGSYEQYF. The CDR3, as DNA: TGCGCCAGCAGCCAAAGCGCGGGGGGAAGCTACGAGCAGTACTTC.

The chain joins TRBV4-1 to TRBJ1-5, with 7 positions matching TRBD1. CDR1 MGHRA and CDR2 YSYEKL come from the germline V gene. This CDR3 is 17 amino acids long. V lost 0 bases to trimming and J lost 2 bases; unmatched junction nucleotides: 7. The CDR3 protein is CASSQDPTGRGNQPQHF. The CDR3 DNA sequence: TGCGCCAGCAGCCAAGATCCGACAGGGAGGGGCAATCAGCCCCAGCATTTT.

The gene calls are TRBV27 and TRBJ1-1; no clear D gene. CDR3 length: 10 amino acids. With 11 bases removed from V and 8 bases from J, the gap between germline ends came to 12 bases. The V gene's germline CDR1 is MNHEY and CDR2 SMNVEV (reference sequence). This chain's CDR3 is CAAVGREAFF. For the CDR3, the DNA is TGTGCCGCTGTTGGAAGGGAAGCTTTCTTT.

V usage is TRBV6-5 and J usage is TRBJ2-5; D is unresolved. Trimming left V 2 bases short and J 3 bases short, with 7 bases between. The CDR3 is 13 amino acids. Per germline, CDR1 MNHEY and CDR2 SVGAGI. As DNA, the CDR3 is TGTGCCAGCAGTTACAGATGGGAAGAGACCCAGTACTTC. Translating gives CASSYRWEETQYF.

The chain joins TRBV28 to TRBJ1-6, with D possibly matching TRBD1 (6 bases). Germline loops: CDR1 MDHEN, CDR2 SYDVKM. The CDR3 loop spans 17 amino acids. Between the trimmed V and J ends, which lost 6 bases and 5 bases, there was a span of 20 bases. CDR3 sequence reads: CASSPQGTTENNSPLHF. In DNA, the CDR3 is TGTGCCAGCAGCCCACAGGGTACGACCGAAAATAATTCACCCCTCCACTTT.

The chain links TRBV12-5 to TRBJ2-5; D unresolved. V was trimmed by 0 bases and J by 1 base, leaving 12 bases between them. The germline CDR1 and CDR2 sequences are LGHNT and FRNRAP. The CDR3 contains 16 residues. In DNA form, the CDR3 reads TGTGCTAGTGGTTTGGTACCTCCCAACACCCAAGAGACCCAGTACTTC. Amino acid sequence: CASGLVPPNTQETQYF.

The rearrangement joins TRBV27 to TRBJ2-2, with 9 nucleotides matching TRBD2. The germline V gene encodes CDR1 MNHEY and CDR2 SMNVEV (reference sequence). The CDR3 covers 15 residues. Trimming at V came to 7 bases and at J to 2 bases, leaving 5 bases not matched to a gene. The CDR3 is CASNKGLANTGELFF. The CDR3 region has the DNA TGTGCCAGCAACAAGGGACTAGCTAACACCGGGGAGCTGTTTTTT.